This T cell receptor (beta chain) is from a study of patients and donors after allogeneic stem cell transplantation. Each CDR3 protein gets one entry after TCRdb re-called the RT-PCR reads with MiXCR. The profile covers about 960,000 distinct CDR3 sequences, with around 17% appearing a single time and about 6% taken by the ten largest. CDR3 length: 15 amino acids. CDR1 SGHRS and CDR2 YFSETQ come from the germline V gene. V trimming: 2 bases; J trimming: 6 bases; junction bases outside the gene matches: 4. In this sample, this clonotype turned up a few times. This chain joins TRBV5-1 and TRBJ2-1; 11 bases are a match to TRBD2. The origin of this receptor is a human donor who was either an allogeneic HSCT recipient or a stem cell or donor lymphocyte infusion donor (not recorded which). It is not recorded whose cells these are; they may come from a transplant donor. The source material was blood, either unsorted or a sorted T cell fraction (not recorded which). CDR3 amino acids: CASSFSGGAGNEQFF. As DNA, the CDR3 is TGCGCCAGCAGCTTTAGCGGGGGGGCCGGCAATGAGCAGTTCTTC.